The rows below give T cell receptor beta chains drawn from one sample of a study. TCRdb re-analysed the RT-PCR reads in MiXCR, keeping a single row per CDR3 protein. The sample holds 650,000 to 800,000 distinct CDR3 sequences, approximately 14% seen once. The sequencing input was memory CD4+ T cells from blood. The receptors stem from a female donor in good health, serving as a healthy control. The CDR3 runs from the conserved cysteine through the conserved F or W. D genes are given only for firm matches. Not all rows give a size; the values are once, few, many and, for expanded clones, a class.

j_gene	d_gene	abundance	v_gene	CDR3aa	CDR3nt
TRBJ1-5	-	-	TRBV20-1	CSAKTGWEPQHF	TGCAGTGCCAAGACCGGGTGGGAGCCCCAGCATTTT
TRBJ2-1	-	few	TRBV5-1	CASSPGQAVHEQFF	TGCGCCAGCAGTCCGGGACAAGCGGTGCATGAGCAGTTCTTC
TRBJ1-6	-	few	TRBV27	CASSSLGGYNSPLHF	TGTGCCAGCAGCTCCTTGGGGGGCTATAATTCACCCCTCCACTTT
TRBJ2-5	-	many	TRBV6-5	CASTKDTDQETQYF	TGTGCCAGCACCAAGGACACCGACCAAGAGACCCAGTACTTC
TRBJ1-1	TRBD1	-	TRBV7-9	CASSLGDRGLNTEAFF	TGTGCCAGCAGCTTAGGAGACAGGGGGCTAAACACTGAAGCTTTCTTT
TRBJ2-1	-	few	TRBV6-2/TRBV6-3	CASSYDPFYNEQFF	TGTGCCAGCAGTTACGACCCCTTTTACAATGAGCAGTTCTTC
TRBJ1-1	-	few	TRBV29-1	CSGTRNGMNTEAFF	TGCAGCGGGACAAGAAACGGCATGAACACTGAAGCTTTCTTT
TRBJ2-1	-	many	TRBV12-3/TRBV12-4	CASIPPGRGSSYNEQFF	TGTGCCAGCATCCCCCCGGGTAGGGGGAGCTCCTACAATGAGCAGTTCTTC
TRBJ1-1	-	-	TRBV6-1	CASTVPRVLMNTEAFF	TGTGCCAGCACCGTTCCGCGGGTGCTCATGAACACTGAAGCTTTCTTT
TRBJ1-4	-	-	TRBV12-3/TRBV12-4	CASTPHLGGGHEKLFF	TGTGCCAGCACCCCTCACCTTGGGGGGGGGCATGAAAAACTGTTTTTT
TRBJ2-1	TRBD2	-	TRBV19	CASRGTRSYEQFF	TGTGCCAGTAGGGGGACTAGAAGTTATGAGCAGTTCTTC
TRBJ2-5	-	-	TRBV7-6	CASSPFRTSAGETQYF	TGTGCCAGCAGCCCCTTTAGGACCTCGGCTGGAGAGACCCAGTACTTC
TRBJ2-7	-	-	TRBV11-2	CASTQSAGSYEQYF	TGTGCCAGCACACAATCGGCAGGCTCCTACGAGCAGTACTTC
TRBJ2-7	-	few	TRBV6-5	CASSYLYGEQYF	TGTGCCAGCAGCTATCTCTATGGGGAGCAGTACTTC
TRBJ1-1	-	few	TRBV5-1	CASSRGGAGEAFF	TGCGCCAGCAGCCGTGGAGGGGCCGGTGAAGCTTTCTTT
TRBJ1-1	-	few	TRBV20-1	CSSGGTQDRAFF	TGCAGTTCGGGCGGGACCCAGGATAGAGCTTTCTTT
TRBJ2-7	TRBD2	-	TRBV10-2	CASSESMASGGYNEQYF	TGCGCCAGCAGTGAGTCAATGGCTAGCGGGGGATACAATGAGCAGTACTTC
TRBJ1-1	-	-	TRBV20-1	CSARSNPPEAFF	TGCAGTGCTAGATCTAACCCCCCTGAAGCTTTCTTT
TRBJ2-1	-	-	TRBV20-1	CSAQDGPNEQFF	TGCAGTGCTCAGGACGGACCCAATGAGCAGTTCTTC
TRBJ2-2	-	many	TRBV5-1	CASSVSGRYTGELFF	TGCGCCAGCAGCGTTAGCGGCCGGTACACCGGGGAGCTGTTTTTT
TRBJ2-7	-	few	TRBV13	CASSSVVAWGPLKTSYEQYF	TGTGCCAGCAGCTCCGTTGTTGCCTGGGGGCCGCTAAAAACGTCCTACGAGCAGTACTTC
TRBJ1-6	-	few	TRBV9	CASSFPGESALHF	TGTGCCAGCAGCTTCCCAGGGGAGAGTGCCCTCCACTTT
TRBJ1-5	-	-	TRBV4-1	CASSQEELVQPQHF	TGCGCCAGCAGCCAAGAAGAGTTAGTTCAGCCCCAGCATTTT
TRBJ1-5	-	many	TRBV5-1	CASSLTGFVDQPQHF	TGCGCCAGCAGCTTGACAGGGTTTGTTGATCAGCCCCAGCATTTT
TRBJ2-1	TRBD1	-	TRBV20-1	CSATRLRQGALDNEQFF	TGCAGTGCGACCCGCCTTCGACAGGGGGCTCTTGACAATGAGCAGTTCTTC
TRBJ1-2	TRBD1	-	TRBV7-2	CASSPRHGTDGYTF	TGTGCCAGCAGCCCCCGCCACGGGACAGATGGCTACACCTTC
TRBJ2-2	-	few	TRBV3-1	CASSLTQENGELFF	TGTGCCAGCAGCCTCACCCAAGAGAACGGGGAGCTGTTTTTT
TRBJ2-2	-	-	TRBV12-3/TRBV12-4	CASSFRQGTRAGELFF	TGTGCCAGCAGTTTTCGCCAAGGGACAAGGGCCGGGGAGCTTTTTTTT
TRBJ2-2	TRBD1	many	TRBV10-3	CAHQRGQDTGELFF	TGTGCACATCAAAGGGGGCAGGACACCGGGGAGCTGTTTTTT
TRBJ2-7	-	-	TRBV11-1	CASSRRRDSHEQYF	TGTGCCAGCAGCCGCCGCAGGGATTCCCACGAGCAGTACTTC
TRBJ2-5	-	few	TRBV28	CASSLSLINQETQYF	TGTGCCAGCAGTTTATCTCTGATAAATCAAGAGACCCAGTACTTC
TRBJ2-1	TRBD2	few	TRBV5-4	CASSLAGRAYNEQFF	TGTGCCAGCAGCCTAGCGGGGAGGGCCTACAATGAGCAGTTCTTC
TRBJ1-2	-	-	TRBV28	CVSSLSVRALWRGYTF	TGTGTCAGCAGTTTATCGGTCAGGGCTTTATGGCGTGGCTACACCTTC
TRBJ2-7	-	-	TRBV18	CASSPQGMGSYEQYF	TGTGCCAGCTCACCCCAGGGGATGGGATCCTACGAGCAGTACTTC
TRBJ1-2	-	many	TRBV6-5	CATHRVGYGYTF	TGTGCCACTCACAGGGTGGGCTATGGCTACACCTTC
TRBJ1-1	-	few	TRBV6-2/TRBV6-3	CASGESGAFF	TGTGCCAGCGGGGAATCAGGGGCTTTCTTT
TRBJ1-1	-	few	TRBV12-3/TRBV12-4	CASRGSGMNTEAFF	TGTGCCAGCCGGGGGTCTGGGATGAACACTGAAGCTTTCTTT
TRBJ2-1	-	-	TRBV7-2	CASSLVPREYQGEQFF	TGTGCCAGCAGCTTAGTTCCGAGGGAATATCAAGGTGAGCAGTTCTTC
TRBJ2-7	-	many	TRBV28	CASSKGGTPYEQYF	TGTGCCAGCAGCAAGGGGGGGACCCCCTACGAGCAGTACTTC
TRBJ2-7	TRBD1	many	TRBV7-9	CASSLSGQSYEQYF	TGTGCCAGCAGCTTATCGGGACAGTCCTACGAGCAGTACTTC
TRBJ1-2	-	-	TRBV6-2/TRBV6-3	CASSWGEGYTF	TGTGCCAGCAGTTGGGGGGAAGGCTACACCTTC
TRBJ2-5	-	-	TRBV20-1	CSAGGSGRETQYF	TGCAGTGCCGGGGGCTCCGGAAGAGAGACCCAGTACTTC
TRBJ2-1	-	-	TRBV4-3	CASSQVGAGEQFF	TGCGCCAGCAGCCAGGTGGGGGCTGGTGAGCAGTTCTTC
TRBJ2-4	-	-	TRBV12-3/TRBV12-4	CASSFGGSKNIQYF	TGTGCCAGCAGTTTTGGGGGTTCCAAAAACATTCAGTACTTC
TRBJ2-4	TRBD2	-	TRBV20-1	CSAIAGGANIQYF	TGCAGTGCAATAGCGGGAGGCGCAAACATTCAGTACTTC
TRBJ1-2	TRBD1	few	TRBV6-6	CASSQRGQGGSDGYTF	TGTGCCAGCAGTCAACGAGGACAGGGGGGATCGGATGGCTACACCTTC
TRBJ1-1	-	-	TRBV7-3	CASSLTWKTEAFF	TGTGCCAGCAGCTTAACCTGGAAAACTGAAGCTTTCTTT